The clone carrying this T cell receptor beta chain has more than one count but fewer than ten. Its antigen is not identified. The method was immunoSEQ multiplex PCR; TCRdb's version includes in-frame clones alone and lacks a portion of them. The table has approximately 74,000 clones, roughly 79% seen once. Before any sequencing was done, the ViraFEST assay used viral peptide pools to expand antigen-specific CD4+ T cells. It was after 10 days of culture that CD4+ T cells were isolated. Testing of the vaccine recipients showed negative nucleocapsid antibodies and no prior SARS-CoV-2 infection. Wells each received 1.5 million to 2.5 million PBMC, cultured with approximately 9.7 IU/ml IL-2 and roughly 9.3 ug/ml peptides. The sample originates from a study of vaccination effects on CD4 cells after COVID-19. Germline values: CDR1 SGHVS, CDR2 FQNEAQ. The CDR3 covers 13 residues. Trimming pared 5 bases from V and 5 bases from J, leaving 12 bases between.

Source: CD4+ T cells from PBMCs cultured with HCoV-NL63 spike peptides, taken before COVID-19 vaccination. The origin of this receptor is a human donor who received a COVID-19 vaccine. The chain has TRBV7-8 and TRBJ1-1, with a weak D call TRBD1 (5 bases). The CDR3 spells CASSPAGGTEAFF. The CDR3, as DNA: TGTGCCAGCAGCCCTGCCGGGGGAACTGAAGCTTTCTTT.